This entry concerns a single T cell receptor beta chain. Its target is unknown. Germline CDR1 reads SGHDT; CDR2 reads YYEEEE. The CDR3 is 14 residues long. Trimming stripped 0 bases from V and 1 base from J, with 7 bases between. The data were taken from a study of T cell responses to AZD1222 COVID-19 vaccine. Study-level findings and limits: Donors were mostly white British, more females; clonal diversity possibly underestimated. Seropositive status at baseline applied to only six AZD1222 recipients. CD4 TCRs associated with vaccination spanned spike, dominating at 160-218 and 743-854. All repertoire sampling was performed exclusively after the peak T cell response.

TCRdb's copy holds only in-frame clones and misses some; the assay was immunoSEQ multiplex PCR. The data contain fewer than 80,000 clones, 88% of them seen just once; the ten biggest clones take up roughly 10%. This sequence originates from an adult who received the MenACWY meningococcal vaccine as a control. Source: peripheral blood, taken 28 days after the second dose of the MenACWY control vaccine. The J gene is TRBJ1-2, the V gene TRBV5-6; a possible D gene is TRBD1 (5 bases). CDR3 region: CASSLGGRNYGYTF. The CDR3 nucleotides read TGTGCCAGCAGCTTGGGGGGACGTAACTATGGCTACACCTTC.